The next 3 T cell receptor beta chains were all read from a single sample in a study of blood T cell repertoires in COVID-19. The assay was immunoSEQ multiplex PCR, and TCRdb's table has in-frame clones only and misses some. The repertoire consists of a few hundred thousand clones, with 85% to 90% occurring once and the leading ten covering roughly 2%. The specimen sequenced was peripheral blood. The receptor set was obtained from a woman aged 60-75 years with COVID-19, enrolled during active disease.

The V call is TRBV19, the J call TRBJ1-5, with 8 positions matching TRBD1. Germline V lookup: CDR1 LNHDA, CDR2 SQIVND (reference sequence). V shed 4 bases and J 0 bases; nucleotides not matched to a gene: 8. This CDR3 is built from 17 residues. CDR3 amino acids: CASSNDRGPYSNQPQHF. In nucleotides, the CDR3 is TGTGCCAGTAGTAATGACAGGGGACCTTATAGCAATCAGCCCCAGCATTTT.

V gene TRBV7-8 combines with J gene TRBJ2-1; possible D gene TRBD2, 6 bases. Germline CDR1 reads SGHVS; CDR2 reads FQNEAQ. This CDR3 region has 14 residues. Deletions cut 2 bases from V and 8 bases from J, with 13 bases between. CDR3 nucleotide sequence: TGTGCCAGCAGCTTATGGCGGGGTGACGATGAGCAGTTCTTC. Protein sequence: CASSLWRGDDEQFF.

This chain joins TRBV18 and TRBJ2-3; possibly TRBD1 for D (5 bases). CDR3 length equals 15 residues. Trimming took 0 bases from V and 2 from J, leaving 9 bases between them. Germline V gene data show CDR1 as KGHSH and CDR2 as LQKENI. This CDR3 reads CASSPPMGPTDTQYF. The CDR3 nucleotides read TGTGCCAGCTCACCACCCATGGGGCCCACAGATACGCAGTATTTT.